This TCR beta chain was identified in a study of cytomegalovirus exposure and HLA in healthy donors. Study findings and constraints: The investigators catalogued 164 TCR beta chains as cytomegalovirus-associated.

Amplification used 60 Vbeta primers and 13 Jbeta primers. Measured with immunoSEQ multiplex PCR; TCRdb has only the in-frame clones, and not every one. The top ten hold around 3% of the sample, which has 150,000 or so clones, over 60% seen once. Healthy people donating bone marrow made up the donors. The study sampled nominally healthy donors, though unrecorded immune exposures were likely. As regards this clone: Antigen specificity is unknown.

The clonotype originates from a woman in her twenties or thirties in good health and CMV-seropositive. Specimen: PBMCs.

In DNA, the CDR3 is TGTGCCAGCAGCTTGGCCTCGGCGACAGGAGGCGAGACCCAGTACTTC. Translation: CASSLASATGGETQYF. This rearrangement joins TRBV5-5 to TRBJ2-5; possible D gene TRBD1, 6 bases. Trimming took 0 bases from V and 5 from J, leaving 17 bases between them. Looked up from germline, CDR1 is SGHKS and CDR2 is YYEKEE (reference sequence). The CDR3 is made up of 16 amino acids.